This T cell receptor beta chain is drawn from a study of CD8 T cells in ankylosing spondylitis. CDR1 is SQVTM and CDR2 is ANQGSEA in the germline V gene. The CDR3 extends over 15 amino acids. J lost 7 bases, V lost 3 bases, and 9 bases had no gene match. This clonotype has more than one count but fewer than ten. Its specificity is not known. Using its own MiXCR run on the 5' RACE reads, TCRdb lists one record per CDR3 protein. The top ten hold 0.75% to 0.9% of the sample, which has 400,000 or so distinct CDR3 sequences, roughly 26% seen once. Study-level results: Seven to nine highly homologous variants formed a TCR beta motif that appeared characteristic of ankylosing spondylitis blood.

The receptor was derived from a male donor with ankylosing spondylitis. Sequencing input: blood, either unsorted or a sorted T cell fraction (not recorded which). The chain carries TRBV29-1 and TRBJ2-1, with 10 bases aligning to TRBD2. CDR3 nucleotides: TGCAGCGTTGATTTTTATCCTAGCGGGAGAAATGAGCAGTTCTTC. Its translation is CSVDFYPSGRNEQFF.